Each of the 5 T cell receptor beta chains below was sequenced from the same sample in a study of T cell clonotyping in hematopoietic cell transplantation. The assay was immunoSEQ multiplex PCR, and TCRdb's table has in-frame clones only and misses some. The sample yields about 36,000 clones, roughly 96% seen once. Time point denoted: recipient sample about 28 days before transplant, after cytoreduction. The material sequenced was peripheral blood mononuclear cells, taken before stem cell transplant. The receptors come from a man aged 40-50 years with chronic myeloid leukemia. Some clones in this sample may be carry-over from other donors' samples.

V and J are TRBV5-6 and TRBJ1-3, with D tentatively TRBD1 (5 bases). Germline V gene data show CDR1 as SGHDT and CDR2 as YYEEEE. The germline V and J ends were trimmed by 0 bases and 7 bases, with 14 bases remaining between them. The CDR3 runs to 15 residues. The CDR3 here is CASSLEPIGGNTIYF. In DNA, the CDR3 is TGTGCCAGCAGCTTGGAACCGATCGGGGGGAACACCATATATTTT. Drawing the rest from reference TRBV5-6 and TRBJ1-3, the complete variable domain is DAGVTQSPTHLIKTRGQQVTLRCSPKSGHDTVSWYQQALGQGPQFIFQYYEEEERQRGNFPDRFSGHQFPNYSSELNVNALLLGDSALYLCASSLEPIGGNTIYFGEGSWLTVV.

Here the CDR3 DNA reads TGTGCCAGCAGTTTAGGGCAGAACACCGGGGAGCTGTTTTTT. It translates to CASSLGQNTGELFF. The chain couples TRBV28 to TRBJ2-2; no firm D call. Deletions cut 2 bases from V and 1 base from J, with 5 bases between. CDR3 length: 14 amino acids. Germline V CDR1 and CDR2: MDHEN, SYDVKM.

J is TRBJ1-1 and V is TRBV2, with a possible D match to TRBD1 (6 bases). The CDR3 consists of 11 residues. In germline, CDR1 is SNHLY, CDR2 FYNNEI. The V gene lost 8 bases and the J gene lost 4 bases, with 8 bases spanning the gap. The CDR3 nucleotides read TGTGCCAGCGAACAGGGCACTGAAGCTTTCTTT. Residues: CASEQGTEAFF.

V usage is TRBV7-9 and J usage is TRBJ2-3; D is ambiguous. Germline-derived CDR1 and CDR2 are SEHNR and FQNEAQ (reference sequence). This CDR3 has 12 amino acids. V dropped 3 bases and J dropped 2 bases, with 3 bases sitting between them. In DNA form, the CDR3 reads TGTGCCAGCAGCTTGATCACAGATACGCAGTATTTT. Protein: CASSLITDTQYF. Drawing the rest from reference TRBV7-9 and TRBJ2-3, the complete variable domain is DTGVSQNPRHKITKRGQNVTFRCDPISEHNRLYWYRQTLGQGPEFLTYFQNEAQLEKSRLLSDRFSAERPKGSFSTLEIQRTEQGDSAMYLCASSLITDTQYFGPGTRLTVL.

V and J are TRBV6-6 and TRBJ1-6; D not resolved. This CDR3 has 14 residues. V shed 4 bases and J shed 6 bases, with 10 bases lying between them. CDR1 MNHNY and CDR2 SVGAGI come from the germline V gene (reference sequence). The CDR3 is CASSFDGSNSPLHF. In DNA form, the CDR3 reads TGTGCCAGCAGTTTCGACGGATCTAATTCACCCCTCCACTTT.